This T cell receptor (beta chain) was identified during a study of Ad26.COV2.S vaccination and SARS-CoV-2 variants. In the study overall: In the COV1001 trial, the donor was in the Ad26.COV2.S arm. Intramuscular Ad26.COV2.S doses were given once or twice, 56 days apart. Study-level results: With respect to non-spike TCR breadth, vaccine and placebo recipients were similar.

In the case of this clone: Antigen unknown.

The CDR3 loop spans 17 amino acids. CDR1 and CDR2 (germline): SGHDT, YYEEEE. Germline trimming cut 0 bases from V and 3 bases from J; bases unmatched to any gene: 6. Treatment indicated: over 15 received Ad26.COV2.S at low or high dose, single or two shots; 5 received placebo; per-sample allocation not given. Samples were taken on day 63 after the first vaccine or placebo injection. Aged 18-55 years, donor was enrolled in Boston around 2020. Data came from immunoSEQ multiplex PCR; TCRdb stores just in-frame clones and leaves some out. Here the sample spans around 300,000 clones, 88% being singletons. This chain uses TRBV5-6 with TRBJ2-3; 11 nucleotides match TRBD2. Sequencing was performed on peripheral blood, taken in a trial of Ad26.COV2.S vaccine versus placebo. This TCR came from a person aged 18-65 years who received the Ad26.COV2.S COVID-19 vaccine or a placebo. CDR3 coding DNA: TGTGCCAGCAGCTTGGCCGTGGGACTAGCGGTTACAGATACGCAGTATTTT. It specifies CASSLAVGLAVTDTQYF.